These T cell receptor beta chains were read from a single sample in a study of CD8 T cells in ankylosing spondylitis. Via MiXCR, TCRdb re-called the 5' RACE reads, giving one row per CDR3 protein. There are more than 650,000 distinct CDR3 sequences in the sample; 10% to 15% occur only once, and less than 0.65% lies in the top ten. The material sequenced was blood, either unsorted or a sorted T cell fraction (not recorded which). The receptors were sampled from a male donor with ankylosing spondylitis. CDR3s include the opening cysteine and the closing phenylalanine or tryptophan. Fields, in order: clone size, J gene, V gene, D gene, CDR3 protein, CDR3 DNA. A D gene is named only where the DNA matches it firmly. Size is stated for part of the rows, as once, few or many counts, or as a class when the clone is expanded.

many	TRBJ2-7	TRBV29-1	TRBD1	CSVEGDRGDEQYF	TGCAGCGTTGAGGGTGACAGGGGCGACGAGCAGTACTTC
few	TRBJ2-7	TRBV13	TRBD2	CASSQSGGYEQYF	TGTGCCAGCAGCCAAAGCGGGGGGTACGAGCAGTACTTC
many	TRBJ1-2	TRBV7-2	.	CASSKEPGDYGYTF	TGTGCCAGCAGTAAGGAGCCAGGGGACTATGGCTACACCTTC
many	TRBJ2-1	TRBV29-1	.	CSVEEMRQRHNNEQFF	TGCAGCGTTGAAGAGATGAGGCAGCGACACAACAATGAGCAGTTCTTC
.	TRBJ2-5	TRBV28	.	CASQTWMGGTETQYF	TGTGCCAGCCAAACTTGGATGGGGGGAACGGAGACCCAGTACTTC
once	TRBJ1-5	TRBV12-3/TRBV12-4	.	CASSFGWGAGSNQPQHF	TGTGCCAGCAGTTTTGGGTGGGGGGCTGGGAGCAATCAGCCCCAGCATTTT
few	TRBJ2-5	TRBV11-2	.	CASSYGTFQETQYF	TGTGCCAGCAGCTATGGGACGTTTCAAGAGACCCAGTACTTC
.	TRBJ2-1	TRBV2	.	CASSDDSPHWDEQFF	TGTGCCAGCAGCGACGACAGCCCGCATTGGGATGAGCAGTTCTTC
.	TRBJ1-2	TRBV6-1	TRBD1	CASSEPRTGSNYGYTF	TGTGCCAGCAGTGAACCCAGGACAGGGTCTAACTATGGCTACACCTTC
few	TRBJ2-1	TRBV6-1	.	CASSLRSGAMGDEQFF	TGTGCCAGCAGCCTCCGGTCGGGGGCGATGGGCGATGAGCAGTTCTTC
.	TRBJ1-2	TRBV30	.	CAWSVYPDYGYTF	TGTGCCTGGAGTGTTTATCCGGACTATGGCTACACCTTC
few	TRBJ2-7	TRBV7-7	.	CASSSSAGYEQYF	TGTGCTAGCAGCTCCAGCGCCGGCTACGAGCAGTACTTC
.	TRBJ2-3	TRBV4-2	TRBD2	CASSQVGTRGADTQYF	TGTGCCAGCAGCCAAGTAGGCACCCGGGGGGCAGATACGCAGTATTTT
.	TRBJ2-3	TRBV6-5	.	CASSYRRVTDTQYF	TGTGCCAGCAGTTACCGCAGGGTGACAGATACGCAGTATTTT
.	TRBJ1-2	TRBV7-2	.	CVRGSNYGYTF	TGTGTCAGGGGCTCTAACTATGGCTACACCTTC
few	TRBJ1-1	TRBV6-5	.	CASSYSRGMNTEAFF	TGTGCCAGCAGTTACTCGCGGGGAATGAACACTGAAGCTTTCTTT
.	TRBJ2-7	TRBV9	.	CASSVSGTGYEQYF	TGTGCCAGCAGCGTATCAGGGACCGGCTACGAGCAGTACTTC
few	TRBJ1-4	TRBV4-3	TRBD1	CASSQEWDRGRINEKLFF	TGCGCCAGCAGCCAAGAGTGGGACAGGGGCCGGATTAATGAAAAACTGTTTTTT
few	TRBJ2-1	TRBV5-1	.	CASTLGVFDEQFF	TGCGCCAGCACCCTCGGGGTTTTCGATGAGCAGTTCTTC
many	TRBJ2-7	TRBV28	TRBD2	CASSRPGGYEQYF	TGTGCCAGCAGCCGCCCGGGGGGCTACGAGCAGTACTTC
.	TRBJ1-5	TRBV7-6	.	CASSSLSREQPQHF	TGTGCCAGCAGCTCCCTAAGCAGGGAACAGCCCCAGCATTTT
.	TRBJ1-4	TRBV6-5	TRBD1	CASSYGTVDEKLFF	TGTGCCAGCAGTTACGGGACAGTCGATGAAAAACTGTTTTTT
many	TRBJ2-7	TRBV20-1	.	CSARKPHGYSYEQYF	TGCAGTGCTAGAAAGCCGCACGGATACTCCTACGAGCAGTACTTC
few	TRBJ2-1	TRBV20-1	TRBD2	CSAREVLREGRNEQFF	TGCAGTGCTAGAGAGGTACTACGGGAGGGCCGCAATGAGCAGTTCTTC
.	TRBJ1-3	TRBV2	.	CASRRTGLGDTIYF	TGTGCCAGCAGGAGAACCGGGCTCGGTGACACCATATATTTT
once	TRBJ2-7	TRBV28	.	CASTEGAGTEQYF	TGTGCCAGCACCGAGGGGGCGGGGACCGAGCAGTACTTC
many	TRBJ2-1	TRBV29-1	.	CSVDEGRGTKGNEQFF	TGCAGCGTTGATGAGGGACGCGGGACAAAAGGGAATGAGCAGTTCTTC
.	TRBJ2-7	TRBV20-1	.	CSARDVTYEQYF	TGCAGTGCTCGTGACGTAACCTACGAGCAGTACTTC
many	TRBJ2-2	TRBV25-1	.	CASSNHVVEYTGELFF	TGTGCCAGCAGCAACCATGTCGTGGAGTACACCGGGGAGCTGTTTTTT
.	TRBJ2-7	TRBV20-1	.	CSASPLVRQYF	TGCAGTGCTAGCCCCCTGGTTCGGCAGTACTTC
.	TRBJ2-7	TRBV27	TRBD1	CASSRGTGSLSYEQYF	TGTGCCAGCAGTCGAGGGACAGGTAGTCTCTCCTACGAGCAGTACTTC
.	TRBJ2-1	TRBV20-1	TRBD2	CSAQERLAGGNEQFF	TGCAGTGCCCAGGAAAGGCTAGCGGGAGGTAATGAGCAGTTCTTC
.	TRBJ2-7	TRBV20-1	TRBD2	CSAREGLAELYEQYF	TGCAGTGCTAGAGAGGGACTAGCGGAACTCTACGAGCAGTACTTC
many	TRBJ1-2	TRBV11-2	.	CASSSGRFYGYTF	TGTGCCAGCAGCTCAGGACGTTTCTATGGCTACACCTTC
few	TRBJ1-2	TRBV7-9	.	CASGTLNGYTF	TGTGCCAGCGGGACGTTAAATGGCTACACCTTC
many	TRBJ2-2	TRBV5-6	TRBD2	CASSFGLAGRTTGELFF	TGTGCCAGCAGCTTTGGGCTAGCGGGACGAACCACCGGGGAGCTGTTTTTT
few	TRBJ2-7	TRBV9	TRBD1	CASSITGAKGSEQYF	TGTGCCAGCAGCATCACAGGGGCCAAGGGTTCGGAGCAGTACTTC
.	TRBJ2-1	TRBV29-1	TRBD2	CSVEVAGVANEQFF	TGCAGCGTTGAAGTAGCGGGGGTGGCGAATGAGCAGTTCTTC
many	TRBJ2-7	TRBV25-1	.	CAQQVYEQYF	TGTGCCCAGCAAGTGTACGAGCAGTACTTC
.	TRBJ2-3	TRBV21-1	.	CASSENGGGVGTQYF	TGTGCCAGCAGCGAAAACGGGGGAGGGGTTGGTACGCAGTATTTT
few	TRBJ2-1	TRBV12-3/TRBV12-4	TRBD1	CASSLYGQQGADNEQFF	TGTGCCAGCAGTTTATACGGTCAGCAGGGGGCCGACAATGAGCAGTTCTTC
few	TRBJ1-1	TRBV7-3	.	CASSDEANTEAFF	TGTGCCAGCAGCGACGAGGCGAACACTGAAGCTTTCTTT
few	TRBJ1-2	TRBV7-2	TRBD1	CASSDSTGSHYGYTF	TGTGCCAGCAGCGATTCGACAGGGTCCCACTATGGCTACACCTTC
many	TRBJ2-2	TRBV10-3	TRBD2	CAISRVLAGGTGELFF	TGTGCCATCAGCCGGGTACTAGCGGGAGGCACCGGGGAGCTGTTTTTT
many	TRBJ2-1	TRBV4-3	TRBD2	CASSQLGGSSYNEQFF	TGCGCCAGCAGCCAATTGGGCGGGAGCTCCTACAATGAGCAGTTCTTC
.	TRBJ1-5	TRBV6-1	.	CASRRGGGEGQPQHF	TGTGCCAGCAGAAGAGGGGGAGGGGAAGGACAGCCCCAGCATTTT
.	TRBJ2-7	TRBV4-3	TRBD1	CASSQDLGTVSYEQYF	TGCGCCAGCAGCCAAGATCTAGGGACAGTCTCCTACGAGCAGTACTTC
many	TRBJ2-7	TRBV7-2	.	CASSLRTLGAYEQYF	TGTGCCAGCAGCTTAAGGACCCTCGGGGCCTACGAGCAGTACTTC
.	TRBJ1-6	TRBV7-2	TRBD1	CASSREGTAYNSPLHF	TGTGCCAGCAGCCGAGAGGGGACAGCCTATAATTCACCCCTCCACTTT
.	TRBJ2-1	TRBV28	TRBD2	CASSRGTSRDEQFF	TGTGCCAGCAGTAGGGGGACTAGTCGCGATGAGCAGTTCTTC
.	TRBJ2-7	TRBV6-1	.	CASRAPGQLYEQYF	TGTGCCAGCAGGGCGCCGGGACAACTCTACGAGCAGTACTTC
few	TRBJ2-3	TRBV5-6	TRBD2	CASSLGLGLVADTQYF	TGTGCCAGCAGCTTGGGTTTGGGACTAGTAGCAGATACGCAGTATTTT
few	TRBJ1-2	TRBV5-1	.	CASSLGPAGTDVGYTF	TGCGCCAGCAGCTTGGGCCCCGCAGGGACCGATGTAGGCTACACCTTC
few	TRBJ1-1	TRBV5-5	TRBD1	CASSHPGQGREAFF	TGTGCCAGCAGTCATCCGGGACAGGGACGGGAAGCTTTCTTT
.	TRBJ1-3	TRBV25-1	TRBD1	CASSGRDRRLTGNTIYF	TGTGCCAGCAGTGGCCGGGACAGGCGACTTACCGGAAACACCATATATTTT
many	TRBJ2-7	TRBV5-1	.	CASSPSRDTYEQYF	TGCGCCAGCAGCCCCTCGAGGGATACCTACGAGCAGTACTTC
few	TRBJ2-7	TRBV20-1	.	CSAAMGRIFDEQYF	TGCAGTGCCGCTATGGGTAGGATTTTCGACGAGCAGTACTTC
few	TRBJ1-4	TRBV27	TRBD1	CASRYRGKGNEKLFF	TGTGCCAGCAGATACAGGGGAAAGGGTAATGAAAAACTGTTTTTT
many	TRBJ2-1	TRBV29-1	.	CSVGGMYSGEQFF	TGCAGCGTTGGAGGGATGTATTCGGGGGAGCAGTTCTTC
.	TRBJ2-1	TRBV7-8	.	CASTPGPYNEQFF	TGTGCCAGCACGCCAGGGCCTTACAATGAGCAGTTCTTC